This TCR beta chain was profiled in a study of cytomegalovirus exposure and HLA in healthy donors. The PCR contained 60 Vbeta and 13 Jbeta primers. Using immunoSEQ multiplex PCR, the repertoire was profiled, and TCRdb retains in-frame clones only, with some absent. The profile shows around 100,000 clones, around three quarters of them singletons. Study findings and constraints: Presence/absence results assume similar sequencing depth per donor, which may not hold. The study flagged 150 to 200 TCR beta chains as cytomegalovirus-associated. Sequence variants that were highly shared formed a cluster that was likely a sequencing artifact. For most TCR beta V segments, an earlier analysis put the productive rate at about 87% or about 30% of the time.

Worth noting for this clone: Antigen unknown.

The specimen sequenced was PBMCs. The receptor was derived from a woman between 18 and 30 years old in good health and CMV-seropositive.

CDR3 protein: CASSYGWATKSYGYTF. For the CDR3, the DNA is TGTGCCAGCAGTTACGGCTGGGCCACAAAAAGCTATGGCTACACCTTC. The chain carries TRBV6-5 and TRBJ1-2, with unresolved D. The V gene's germline CDR1 is MNHEY and CDR2 SVGAGI. The CDR3 sequence is 16 residues long. Trimming removed 2 bases at V and 4 bases at J, with 17 bases between.